These 14 T cell receptor beta chains were sequenced from one sample in a study of T cell changes during pregnancy in multiple sclerosis. Profiled with immunoSEQ multiplex PCR; TCRdb holds only in-frame clones, not every one. This table holds approximately 32,000 clones, roughly nine tenths found once. Material: CD8+ T cells from peripheral blood mononuclear cells, obtained in the second trimester of pregnancy. These receptor sequences come from a female donor with multiple sclerosis, enrolled in a pregnancy study.

The V call is TRBV27, the J call TRBJ2-5, with 8 bases fitting TRBD1. V shed 8 bases, J shed 5 bases, and the junction held 7 bases outside the gene matches. The CDR3 extends over 13 amino acids. Germline V gives CDR1 MNHEY, CDR2 SMNVEV (reference sequence). CDR3 in amino acids: CASRDRGWETQYF. The CDR3 DNA follows: TGTGCCAGCCGCGACAGGGGCTGGGAGACCCAGTACTTC.

This clone was counted a single time. The V gene is TRBV5-5, the J gene TRBJ2-1; 13 bases align to TRBD2. The J segment lost 7 bases and the V segment lost 4 bases, leaving 5 bases of the junction unmatched. This CDR3 region has 15 residues. Germline CDR1 and CDR2: SGHKS and YYEKEE (reference sequence). In DNA form, the CDR3 reads TGTGCCAGCAGCCCGACTAGCGGGAGGATTAATGAGCAGTTCTTC. Translating it yields CASSPTSGRINEQFF.

This clone was seen only once. The chain couples TRBV6-5 to TRBJ2-1, with TRBD2 identical over 8 bases. CDR3 length equals 13 residues. The germline V gene has CDR1 MNHEY and CDR2 SVGAGI. The J segment lost 10 bases and the V segment lost 2 bases, leaving 4 bases of the junction unmatched. This CDR3 is CASSYAGGDEQFF. In DNA, the CDR3 is TGTGCCAGCAGTTACGCGGGGGGCGACGAGCAGTTCTTC.

V is TRBV27 and J is TRBJ2-2; D is perhaps TRBD1 (5 bases). CDR3 size: 15 residues. Trimming removed 3 bases at V and 0 bases at J, with 8 bases between. Per the germline V gene, CDR1 is MNHEY and CDR2 is SMNVEV (reference sequence). The CDR3 reads CASSLTDTNTGELFF. The CDR3 DNA reads TGTGCCAGCAGTTTGACAGATACGAACACCGGGGAGCTGTTTTTT.

CDR3 in amino acids: CAWSIPEIQDSNTGELFF. The DNA of the CDR3 is TGTGCCTGGAGCATACCGGAGATTCAAGACTCGAACACCGGGGAGCTGTTTTTT. The V gene is TRBV30, the J gene TRBJ2-2, with unresolved D. V lost 3 bases and J lost 0, with 20 bases in between. The CDR3 covers 18 residues. Germline CDR1 is GTSNPN and CDR2 is SVGIG (reference sequence).

The V and J genes are TRBV4-1 and TRBJ1-5; 11 positions agree with TRBD1. The CDR3 consists of 15 residues. The V gene end was trimmed by 4 bases and the J gene end by 4 bases; junction bases not matched to a gene: 3. The V gene's germline CDR1 is MGHRA and CDR2 YSYEKL. CDR3 sequence reads: CASSPRDRGNQPQHF. The CDR3 DNA reads TGCGCCAGCAGCCCTCGGGACAGGGGGAATCAGCCCCAGCATTTT.

The chain links TRBV9 to TRBJ2-1, with TRBD2 as a possible D gene (7 bases). This CDR3 region has 17 residues. The V gene's germline CDR1 is SGDLS and CDR2 YYNGEE. Trimming removed 4 bases at V and 6 bases at J, with 23 bases between. The CDR3 loop is CASSFPGGGGRGNEQFF. In DNA, the CDR3 is TGTGCCAGCAGCTTCCCGGGGGGCGGAGGCAGGGGCAATGAGCAGTTCTTC. The variable domain in full, with the rest retrieved from reference TRBV9 and TRBJ2-1, is DSGVTQTPKHLITATGQRVTLRCSPRSGDLSVYWYQQSLDQGLQFLIQYYNGEERAKGNILERFSAQQFPDLHSELNLSSLELGDSALYFCASSFPGGGGRGNEQFFGPGTRLTVL.

The rearrangement joins TRBV2 to TRBJ2-7; D might be TRBD1 (5 bases). The CDR3 covers 14 residues. V dropped 0 bases and J dropped 2 bases, with 8 bases sitting between them. Germline V gives CDR1 SNHLY, CDR2 FYNNEI. The CDR3, as DNA: TGTGCCAGCAGTGAAGCCCACAGGACCTACGAGCAGTACTTC. It codes for CASSEAHRTYEQYF.

The V and J genes are TRBV27 and TRBJ1-1; 7 nucleotides match TRBD1. Germline lookup yields CDR1 MNHEY and CDR2 SMNVEV (reference sequence). J lost 4 bases, V lost 2 bases, and 1 base had no gene match. The CDR3 spans 13 residues. In nucleotides, the CDR3 is TGTGCCAGCAGTTTAAACAGGGGCACTGAAGCTTTCTTT. This gives the protein CASSLNRGTEAFF.

The J gene is TRBJ2-3, the V gene TRBV4-1, with 13 nucleotides matching TRBD2. Per the germline V gene, CDR1 is MGHRA and CDR2 is YSYEKL. V dropped 3 bases and J dropped 2; count of bases not matched to a gene: 8. The CDR3 contains 18 residues. The CDR3 DNA is TGCGCCAGCAGCCACGAAACTAGCGGGGGGGCCCCCACAGATACGCAGTATTTT. Its protein product is CASSHETSGGAPTDTQYF.

In the case of this clone: The limits of the CDR3 on the DNA are not certain, so only TCRdb's listed CDR3 is given. This sequence joins TRBV27 and TRBJ2-1; the D call TRBD2 from the table was never checked on the DNA. Termini included, the CDR3 measures 19 amino acids. CDR1 is MNHEY and CDR2 is SMNVEV in the germline V gene (reference sequence). The CDR3 sequence is CASSHIFWESGGAPDEQFF.

The chain links TRBV28 to TRBJ2-2, with D possibly matching TRBD1 (6 bases). The CDR3 sequence is 15 residues long. Trimming took off 2 bases at V and 4 bases at J, with 11 bases between the two ends. Germline V gene sequence: CDR1 MDHEN, CDR2 SYDVKM. DNA of the CDR3: TGTGCCAGCAGTTTACCCTCGGACAGCACCGGGGAGCTGTTTTTT. This codes for CASSLPSDSTGELFF.

This chain connects TRBV11-2 to TRBJ2-7; D is unresolved. The length of the CDR3 is 14 residues. Trimming took off 6 bases at V and 5 bases at J, with 17 bases between the two ends. Germline V gene sequence: CDR1 SGHAT, CDR2 FQNNGV. The CDR3 region has the DNA TGTGCCAGCAGGCGCTACCTAGGAGACCACGAGCAGTACTTC. Protein sequence: CASRRYLGDHEQYF.

The chain carries TRBV5-6 and TRBJ2-7, with a tentative D call TRBD2 (5 bases). Germline V gene data show CDR1 as SGHDT and CDR2 as YYEEEE. This CDR3 is 12 amino acids long. V dropped 4 bases and J dropped 4 bases, with 9 bases sitting between them. CDR3 in DNA: TGTGCCAGCAGCCTCGGGGATTACGAGCAGTACTTC. The encoded protein is CASSLGDYEQYF.